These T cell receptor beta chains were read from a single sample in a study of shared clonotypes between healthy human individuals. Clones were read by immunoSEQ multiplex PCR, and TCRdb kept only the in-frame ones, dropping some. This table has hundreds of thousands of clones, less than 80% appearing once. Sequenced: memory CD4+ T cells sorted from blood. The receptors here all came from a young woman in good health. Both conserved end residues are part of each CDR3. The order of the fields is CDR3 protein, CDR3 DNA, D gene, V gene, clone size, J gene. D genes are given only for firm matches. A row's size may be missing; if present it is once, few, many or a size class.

CASSVEGAAGELFF TGTGCCAGTAGCGTGGAGGGGGCTGCCGGGGAGCTGTTTTTT . TRBV19 many TRBJ2-2
CASSERQGRAEQFF TGTGCCAGCAGTGAGCGCCAGGGGAGGGCTGAGCAGTTCTTC . TRBV25-1 . TRBJ2-1
CATSSRTGSDTQYF TGTGCCACCAGTTCTAGGACAGGGAGTGATACGCAGTATTTT TRBD1 TRBV15 . TRBJ2-3
CASSLTGGRNPPHEQYF TGTGCCAGCAGCTTAACAGGAGGCCGTAACCCCCCCCACGAGCAGTACTTC . TRBV11-2 . TRBJ2-7
CATSPSGGAGELFF TGTGCCACCAGTCCTAGCGGGGGCGCCGGGGAGCTGTTTTTT TRBD2 TRBV15 . TRBJ2-2
CASSPRRGGALTDTQYF TGTGCCAGCAGTCCGCGGCGGGGGGGCGCGTTGACAGATACGCAGTATTTT TRBD2 TRBV28 . TRBJ2-3
CASSAYRGGANQDTEAFF TGTGCCAGCAGTGCATACAGGGGTGGGGCAAATCAGGACACTGAAGCTTTCTTT TRBD1 TRBV28 . TRBJ1-1
CASSPEPEIQETQYF TGCGCCAGCAGCCCCGAACCAGAAATTCAAGAGACCCAGTACTTC . TRBV5-1 . TRBJ2-5
CASSLGPSGRGMDTQYF TGTGCCAGCAGCTTAGGGCCTAGCGGGAGAGGGATGGATACGCAGTATTTT TRBD2 TRBV11-1 once TRBJ2-3
CASSIRTFTNQPQHF TGTGCCAGTAGCATAAGGACGTTTACCAATCAGCCCCAGCATTTT . TRBV19 . TRBJ1-5
CASSVSQGAVGQPQHF TGTGCCAGCAGTGTGTCACAGGGGGCGGTGGGTCAGCCCCAGCATTTT TRBD1 TRBV28 . TRBJ1-5